This T cell receptor beta chain comes out of a study of beta chain features in type 1 diabetes. Study outcomes and limitations: Patients with type 1 diabetes showed fewer VDJ junction insertions and more deletions. Comparison showed that naive, central memory and Treg TCRB repertoires appeared more similar among patients than among healthy donors.

All of the isolated RNA was reverse transcribed, so expressed TCRB transcripts were sequenced. Profiling relied on immunoSEQ multiplex PCR, and the TCRdb table lists in-frame clones only, not all of them. This table has over 500,000 clones, roughly 15% appearing once. In this sample, this clone turned up a few times. The antigen remains undetermined. The specimen was naive CD4+ T cells from blood. The TCR was taken from a man between 18 and 29 years old in good health.

DNA of the CDR3: TGTGCCAGCAGCCTCAGAGGGGGCAATCAGCCCCAGCATTTT. It codes for CASSLRGGNQPQHF. The J gene is TRBJ1-5, the V gene TRBV28, with D possibly matching TRBD1 (5 bases). The CDR3 spans 14 residues. The V gene's germline CDR1 is MDHEN and CDR2 SYDVKM. V lost 6 bases and J 2 bases, leaving 11 bases between the germline ends.